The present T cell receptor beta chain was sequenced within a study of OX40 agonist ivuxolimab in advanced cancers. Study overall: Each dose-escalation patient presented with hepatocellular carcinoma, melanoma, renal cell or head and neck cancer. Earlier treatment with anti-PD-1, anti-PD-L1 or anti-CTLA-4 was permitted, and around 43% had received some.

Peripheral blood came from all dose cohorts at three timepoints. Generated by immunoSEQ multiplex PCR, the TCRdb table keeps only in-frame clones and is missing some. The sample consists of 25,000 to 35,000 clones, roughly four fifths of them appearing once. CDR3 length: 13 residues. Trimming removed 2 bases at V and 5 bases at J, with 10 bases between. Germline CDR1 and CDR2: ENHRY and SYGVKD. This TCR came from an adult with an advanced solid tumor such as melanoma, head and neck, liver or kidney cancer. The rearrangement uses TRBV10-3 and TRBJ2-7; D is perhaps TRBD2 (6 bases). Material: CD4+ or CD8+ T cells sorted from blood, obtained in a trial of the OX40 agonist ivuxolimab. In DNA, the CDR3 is TGTGCCATCAGTGAGCCGGGGGTTAACGAGCAGTACTTC. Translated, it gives CAISEPGVNEQYF.